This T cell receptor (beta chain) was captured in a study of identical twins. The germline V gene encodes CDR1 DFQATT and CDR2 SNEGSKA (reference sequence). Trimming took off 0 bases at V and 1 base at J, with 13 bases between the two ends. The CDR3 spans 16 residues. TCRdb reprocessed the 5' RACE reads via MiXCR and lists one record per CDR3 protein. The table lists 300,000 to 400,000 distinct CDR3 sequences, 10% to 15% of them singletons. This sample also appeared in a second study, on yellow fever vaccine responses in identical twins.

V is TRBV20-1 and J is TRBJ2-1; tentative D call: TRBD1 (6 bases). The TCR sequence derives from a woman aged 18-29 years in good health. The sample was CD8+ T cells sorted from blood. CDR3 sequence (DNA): TGCAGTGCTAGAGATGAGGGGGTCGCTTCCTACAATGAGCAGTTCTTC. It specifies CSARDEGVASYNEQFF.